This TCR beta chain was profiled in a study of T cell responses to AZD1222 COVID-19 vaccine. Regarding the study as a whole: Baseline antibody screening turned up just six or seven seropositive AZD1222 recipients. In a largely white British group with more females than males, clonal diversity was possibly underestimated. Two AZD1222 doses significantly raised spike-specific TCR breadth and depth over controls. As reported, nearly half of all spike-specific TCRs target variant regions that are unmutated.

J lost 4 bases, V lost 3 bases, and 7 bases had no gene match. Per germline, CDR1 SGHVS and CDR2 FQNEAQ. This CDR3 comprises 15 residues. The table came from immunoSEQ multiplex PCR; TCRdb's copy has only in-frame clones and leaves some out. The profile shows about 130,000 clones, roughly 90% of them singletons. This clone has just one count. The antigen remains undetermined. The sample here was peripheral blood, taken on day 0 of AZD1222 vaccination. The clonotype comes from an adult in good health. The chain links TRBV7-8 to TRBJ2-3, with TRBD2 identical over 7 bases. The CDR3, as DNA: TGTGCCAGCAGCTTTAGCGGGCCGGCGTCAGATACGCAGTATTTT. Protein: CASSFSGPASDTQYF.